This paragraph reports one T cell receptor (beta chain). Its antigen is currently unknown. Peripheral blood genomic DNA, not sorted cells or RNA, was the template. The CDR3 is 14 residues long. CDR1 and CDR2 from the germline V gene are DFQATT and SNEGSKA (reference sequence). Trimming stripped 0 bases from V and 4 bases from J, with 9 bases between. A mixed TRB-A/B primer pool amplified rearranged TRB by multiplex touch-down PCR. TCRdb re-analysed the multiplex PCR reads in MiXCR, keeping a single row per CDR3 protein. The table includes some 780 distinct CDR3 sequences, roughly two thirds detected once. The data were taken from a study of T cell repertoires in aging, cancer and after chemotherapy. Findings and caveats of the study: In cancer patients, declining TCR diversity with age involved lost richness and lost evenness. Across the chemotherapy interval, each cancer cohort showed higher median generation probability, suggesting thymic rebound.

This TCR was recovered from a human donor with a blood cancer. Sequencing was performed on blood. The genes are TRBV20-1 and TRBJ2-2; D unresolved. Here the CDR3 DNA reads TGCAGTGCTAGAGATATTTACCTCACCGGGGAGCTGTTTTTT. It codes for CSARDIYLTGELFF.